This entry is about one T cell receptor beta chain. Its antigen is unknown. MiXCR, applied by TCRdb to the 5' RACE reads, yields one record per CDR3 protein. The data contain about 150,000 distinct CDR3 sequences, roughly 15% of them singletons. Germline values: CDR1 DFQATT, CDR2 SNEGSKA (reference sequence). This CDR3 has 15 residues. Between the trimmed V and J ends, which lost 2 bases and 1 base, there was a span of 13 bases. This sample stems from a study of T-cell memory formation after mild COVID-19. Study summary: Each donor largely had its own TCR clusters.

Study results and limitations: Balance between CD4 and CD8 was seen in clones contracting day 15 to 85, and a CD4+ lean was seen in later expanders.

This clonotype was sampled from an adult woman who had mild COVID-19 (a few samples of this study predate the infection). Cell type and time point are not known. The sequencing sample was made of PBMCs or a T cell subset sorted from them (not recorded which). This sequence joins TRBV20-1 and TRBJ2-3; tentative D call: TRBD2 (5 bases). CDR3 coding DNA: TGCAGTGCTAGAAATAGCGATGTGGGCACAGATACGCAGTATTTT. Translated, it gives CSARNSDVGTDTQYF.